This TCR beta chain was observed in a study of monozygotic twins with cystic fibrosis. The assay was immunoSEQ multiplex PCR, and TCRdb's table has in-frame clones only and misses some. The sample carries approximately 21,000 clones, approximately 90% recorded once. The germline gives CDR1 SGDLS, CDR2 YYNGEE. The CDR3 spans 14 residues. V was shortened by 3 bases and J by 6 bases, with 15 bases between the two germline ends. The sample taken for sequencing was blood. This receptor was identified in a woman aged 25 to 45 with cystic fibrosis. The chain carries TRBV9 and TRBJ1-2; D call uncertain. The DNA of the CDR3 is TGTGCCAGCAGCGCTAATCAAGGTTGGGATGGCTACACCTTC. Protein: CASSANQGWDGYTF.